This T cell receptor beta chain was captured in a study of T cell repertoires in cytomegalovirus infection. Study at large: HLA-B-restricted CMV epitopes that are well studied, plus recently identified HLA-C-restricted ones, were used by the study. An indication of both CMV infection and matching HLA type came from public TCR beta signatures.

In TCRdb, the reads were re-called with MiXCR into one record per CDR3 protein. The sample shows around 99,000 distinct CDR3 sequences, around 28% of them seen only once. This CDR3 comprises 13 residues. V was pared by 5 bases and J by 3 bases, with 3 bases of the junction left unmatched. Looked up from germline, CDR1 is SGHVS and CDR2 is FNYEAQ. This clonotype has at least ten counts. The antigen remains undetermined. Study-wide points: Within the response measured ex vivo, HLA-C-restricted CMV-specific TCR beta clonotypes were dominant. Carriage of CMV together with the relevant HLA was identifiable through cumulative public TCR beta family frequency.

The source material was CD8+ T cells from cultured PBMCs, sampled from culture after CMV antigen stimulation. The chain combines TRBV7-6 with TRBJ2-7, with TRBD1 identical over 8 bases. This clonotype originated in a human donor in good health (CMV status not recorded). Some clones in this sample may be carry-over from other donors' samples. The CDR3 coding sequence is TGTGCCAGCAGCCATGGACAGGGCTACGAGCAGTACTTC. Protein product: CASSHGQGYEQYF.